This record concerns one T cell receptor beta chain sequence. Antigen specificity is unknown. The data derive from a study of T cells after yellow fever vaccination. Each CDR3 protein gets one entry after TCRdb re-called the 5' RACE reads with MiXCR. The sample includes roughly 310,000 distinct CDR3 sequences, more than 3% seen only once; the top ten take about 25%. Findings of the study overall: Repertoires obtained by FACS sorting could include abundant clonotypes that entered as contaminants from the bulk population.

From germline, CDR1 is KGHSH and CDR2 LQKENI. J was trimmed by 1 base and V by 6 bases; bases with no gene match: 4. The CDR3 is made up of 14 amino acids. The sample consisted of PBMCs, taken on the day of the yellow fever booster vaccination. The chain couples TRBV18 to TRBJ1-2; 8 bases fit TRBD1. This sequence was found in a man aged 18 to 30 who received the YFV17D yellow fever vaccine. CDR3 in DNA: TGTGCCAGCTCGTCAGGGGGCCTTAACTATGGCTACACCTTC. Translated, it gives CASSSGGLNYGYTF.